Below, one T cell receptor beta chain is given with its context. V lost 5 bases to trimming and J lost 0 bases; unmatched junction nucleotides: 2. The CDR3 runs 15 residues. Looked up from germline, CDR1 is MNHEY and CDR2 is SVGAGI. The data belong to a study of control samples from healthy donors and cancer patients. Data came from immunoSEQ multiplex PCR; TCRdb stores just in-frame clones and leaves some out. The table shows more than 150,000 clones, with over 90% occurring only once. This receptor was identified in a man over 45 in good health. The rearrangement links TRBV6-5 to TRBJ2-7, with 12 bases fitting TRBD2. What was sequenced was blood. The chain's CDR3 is CASSRTSGISYEQYF. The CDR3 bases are TGTGCCAGCAGTAGGACTAGCGGGATCTCCTACGAGCAGTACTTC.